These T cell receptor beta chains were read from a single sample in a study of radiation and T cells in renal cell carcinoma. The assay was immunoSEQ multiplex PCR, and TCRdb's table has in-frame clones only and misses some. Counted here are fewer than 200,000 clones, 88% occurring once; the ten biggest clones make up about 10%. The sequencing used blood, collected from a patient whose treatment included radiotherapy and nephrectomy. The receptor source for this set is a woman between 45 and 65 years old with renal cell carcinoma. The CDR3 runs from the conserved cysteine through the conserved F or W. The order of the fields is clone size, J gene, V gene, D gene, CDR3 protein, CDR3 DNA. The D gene is left open where the match is weak. Clone size is not always given. Where it is, it says once, few, many or a class for expanded clones.

>NA|TRBJ1-4|TRBV4-2|NA
CASSRYAGDSNEKLFF
TGTGCCAGCAGCCGCTACGCCGGTGACTCGAATGAAAAACTGTTTTTT
>few|TRBJ1-5|TRBV30|NA
CAWSAGLGNQPQHF
TGTGCCTGGAGTGCCGGACTGGGAAATCAGCCCCAGCATTTT
>NA|TRBJ2-3|TRBV2|TRBD1
CASRTGTGATDTQYF
TGTGCCAGCAGAACCGGGACAGGGGCAACAGATACGCAGTATTTT
>once|TRBJ2-2|TRBV5-1|TRBD2
CASSMTSGGRSGELFF
TGCGCCAGCAGCATGACTAGCGGGGGAAGATCCGGGGAGCTGTTTTTT
>NA|TRBJ1-2|TRBV15|NA
CATSRGEGHGYTF
TGTGCCACCAGCAGAGGTGAGGGGCACGGCTACACCTTC
>NA|TRBJ2-2|TRBV7-2|TRBD2
CASSLTRGGASGELFF
TGTGCCAGCAGCTTAACTCGCGGGGGGGCATCCGGGGAGCTGTTTTTT
>NA|TRBJ2-7|TRBV18|TRBD2
CASSLTSGENYEQYF
TGTGCCAGCTCCCTCACTAGCGGGGAGAACTACGAGCAGTACTTC
>once|TRBJ2-3|TRBV6-5|NA
CASSLGPLAKQYF
TGTGCCAGCAGTTTGGGACCGTTGGCGAAACAGTATTTT
>NA|TRBJ2-2|TRBV6-5|TRBD2
CASRLAGGLVGELFF
TGTGCCAGCAGGCTAGCGGGGGGGCTAGTCGGGGAGCTGTTTTTT
>NA|TRBJ1-6|TRBV7-2|NA
CASSLAGGTWNNSPLHF
TGTGCCAGCAGCTTAGCGGGCGGGACATGGAATAATTCACCCCTCCACTTT
>once|TRBJ2-5|TRBV19|TRBD2
CASSILAGAETQYF
TGTGCCAGTAGTATTTTAGCGGGGGCGGAGACCCAGTACTTC
>NA|TRBJ1-2|TRBV5-5|NA
CASSLFPGTEQGYTF
TGTGCCAGCAGCTTGTTTCCAGGGACGGAGCAAGGCTACACCTTC
>NA|TRBJ1-2|TRBV27|TRBD1
CASSLGTGLLSNGYTF
TGTGCCAGCAGTTTGGGGACAGGGTTGTTGAGTAATGGCTACACCTTC
>NA|TRBJ1-6|TRBV19|NA
CASSIRTKNSPLHF
TGTGCCAGTAGTATTAGGACGAAGAATTCACCCCTCCACTTT
>NA|TRBJ1-4|TRBV5-1|NA
CASSRTRTNEKLFF
TGCGCCAGCAGTCGTACAAGGACTAATGAAAAACTGTTTTTT
>NA|TRBJ2-7|TRBV5-8|NA
CASIGDTSYEQYF
TGTGCCAGCATAGGGGACACCTCCTACGAGCAGTACTTC
>NA|TRBJ2-3|TRBV2|NA
CASASRGGMDTQYF
TGTGCCAGCGCATCGAGGGGGGGGATGGATACGCAGTATTTT
>few|TRBJ1-3|TRBV20-1|NA
CSARVGNTIYF
TGCAGTGCTAGAGTGGGCAACACCATATATTTT
>NA|TRBJ2-3|TRBV4-3|NA
CASRADRSTDTQYF
TGCGCCAGCAGGGCGGACAGAAGCACAGATACGCAGTATTTT
>NA|TRBJ1-1|TRBV6-1|NA
CASTFSGKTEAFF
TGTGCCAGCACTTTTTCGGGGAAAACTGAAGCTTTCTTT
>NA|TRBJ1-5|TRBV5-1|NA
CASSLGTLGNQPQHF
TGCGCCAGCAGCTTGGGAACGCTTGGCAATCAGCCCCAGCATTTT
>NA|TRBJ2-1|TRBV5-1|TRBD2
CASRRLAGGRVDEQFF
TGCGCCAGCAGGCGGCTAGCGGGGGGGCGCGTTGATGAGCAGTTCTTC
>NA|TRBJ1-2|TRBV7-8|TRBD1
CASSSLQGAGTYGYTF
TGTGCCAGCAGCTCACTTCAGGGGGCTGGGACCTATGGCTACACCTTC
>NA|TRBJ2-1|TRBV5-6|TRBD2
CASTAWGLFYNEQFF
TGTGCCAGCACCGCCTGGGGACTATTTTACAATGAGCAGTTCTTC
>NA|TRBJ2-7|TRBV29-1|TRBD1
CSVGDRVTYEQYF
TGCAGCGTTGGAGACAGGGTCACCTACGAGCAGTACTTC
>NA|TRBJ1-4|TRBV5-1|NA
CASSAGPSNEKLFF
TGCGCCAGCAGCGCGGGGCCCTCTAATGAAAAACTGTTTTTT
>NA|TRBJ2-3|TRBV11-2|NA
CASSFTGTDTQYF
TGTGCCAGCAGCTTTACAGGCACAGATACGCAGTATTTT
>NA|TRBJ1-2|TRBV29-1|TRBD1
CSDLGQLPNYGYTF
TGCAGCGACCTGGGACAGCTTCCTAACTATGGCTACACCTTC
>once|TRBJ1-5|TRBV6-4|NA
CASSPQHGGFQPQHF
TGTGCCAGTTCCCCCCAACATGGGGGATTTCAGCCCCAGCATTTT
>NA|TRBJ1-2|TRBV5-6|TRBD1
CASSWFSRDRTYGYTF
TGTGCCAGCAGCTGGTTTTCCCGGGACAGGACGTATGGCTACACCTTC
>few|TRBJ1-2|TRBV30|NA
CAGIPAPGTGYTF
TGTGCCGGGATTCCCGCTCCAGGGACTGGCTACACCTTC
>NA|TRBJ2-1|TRBV7-2|NA
CASRFTGGQQQFF
TGTGCCAGCAGGTTTACGGGGGGCCAGCAGCAGTTCTTC
>few|TRBJ1-1|TRBV2|NA
CASSEGEWNTEAFF
TGTGCCAGCAGTGAGGGTGAATGGAACACTGAAGCTTTCTTT
>once|TRBJ1-1|TRBV4-3|NA
CASSQERGGLRPEAFF
TGCGCCAGCAGCCAAGAAAGAGGGGGGTTGAGGCCTGAAGCTTTCTTT
>NA|TRBJ2-6|TRBV5-6|NA
CASSAPFSLRPSGANVLTF
TGTGCCAGCAGCGCCCCATTTTCCCTCAGGCCTTCTGGGGCCAACGTCCTGACTTTC
>once|TRBJ1-3|TRBV29-1|NA
CSVGLGEGNTIYF
TGCAGCGTGGGATTGGGGGAAGGAAACACCATATATTTT
>few|TRBJ1-1|TRBV4-1|NA
CASSQDYTSVNTEAFF
TGCGCCAGCAGCCAAGATTATACAAGCGTGAACACTGAAGCTTTCTTT
>NA|TRBJ1-1|TRBV6-1|NA
CASSDDRGSTEAFF
TGTGCCAGCAGTGACGACCGGGGGAGCACTGAAGCTTTCTTT
>NA|TRBJ1-3|TRBV29-1|TRBD1
CSAKTGGGNTIYF
TGCAGCGCGAAGACAGGGGGTGGGAACACCATATATTTT
>NA|TRBJ1-2|TRBV5-1|NA
CASSLDWGAYGYTF
TGCGCCAGCAGCTTGGATTGGGGGGCCTATGGCTACACCTTC
>once|TRBJ2-6|TRBV2|NA
CASSERQFSGANVLTF
TGTGCCAGCAGTGAGAGACAGTTCTCTGGGGCCAACGTCCTGACTTTC
>NA|TRBJ1-6|TRBV19|TRBD1
CASSIEPRTGRNSPLHF
TGTGCCAGTAGTATAGAGCCCCGGACAGGGCGGAATTCACCCCTCCACTTT
>NA|TRBJ1-1|TRBV5-4|NA
CASSQEWGGLMEAFF
TGCGCCAGCAGCCAAGAATGGGGGGGTTTAATGGAAGCTTTCTTT
>NA|TRBJ1-5|TRBV10-3|NA
CAISESVDQPQHF
TGTGCCATCAGTGAGTCGGTGGATCAGCCCCAGCATTTT
>NA|TRBJ1-2|TRBV27|NA
CASSTTRDGNYGYTF
TGTGCCAGCAGTACGACACGGGACGGGAACTATGGCTACACCTTC
>NA|TRBJ1-1|TRBV5-1|NA
CASSLAGLAGLITEAFF
TGCGCCAGCAGCTTGGCTGGGCTAGCAGGCTTGATAACTGAAGCTTTCTTT
>NA|TRBJ1-6|TRBV6-5|NA
CASNPLGQLNSPLHF
TGTGCCAGCAACCCTTTGGGACAACTTAATTCACCCCTCCACTTT
>NA|TRBJ2-7|TRBV7-3|TRBD1
CASRNYGTGSYEQYF
TGTGCCAGCAGGAATTACGGGACAGGGAGCTACGAGCAGTACTTC
>NA|TRBJ1-4|TRBV7-8|NA
CASSRTPGHGGEKLFF
TGTGCCAGCAGCCGTACTCCGGGGCATGGGGGTGAAAAACTGTTTTTT
>NA|TRBJ2-3|TRBV18|NA
CASSLGSLPVDTQYF
TGTGCCAGCTCACTAGGATCCCTCCCCGTGGATACGCAGTATTTT
>NA|TRBJ2-1|TRBV6-6|NA
CASSYGGGPPLF
TGTGCCAGCAGTTACGGAGGGGGGCCACCGCTCTTC
>NA|TRBJ1-6|TRBV14|TRBD1
CASSQDWGQGHSPLHF
TGTGCCAGCAGCCAAGATTGGGGACAGGGGCATTCACCCCTCCACTTT
>NA|TRBJ2-3|TRBV6-6|TRBD2
CASLGLAGGSTDTQYF
TGTGCCAGCCTGGGCCTAGCGGGGGGAAGCACAGATACGCAGTATTTT
>once|TRBJ1-2|TRBV30|NA
CAWSVVGLGGYTF
TGTGCCTGGAGTGTAGTAGGGCTGGGAGGCTACACCTTC
>NA|TRBJ2-7|TRBV25-1|TRBD1
CASAVGQLYEQYF
TGTGCCAGCGCCGTGGGACAGCTATACGAGCAGTACTTC
>NA|TRBJ2-3|TRBV4-3|TRBD2
CASSQDGGRSGGMADTQYF
TGCGCCAGCAGCCAAGATGGGGGACGTAGCGGGGGGATGGCAGATACGCAGTATTTT
>NA|TRBJ2-1|TRBV14|NA
CASSPDRFYEQFF
TGTGCCAGCAGTCCTGACAGGTTCTATGAGCAGTTCTTC